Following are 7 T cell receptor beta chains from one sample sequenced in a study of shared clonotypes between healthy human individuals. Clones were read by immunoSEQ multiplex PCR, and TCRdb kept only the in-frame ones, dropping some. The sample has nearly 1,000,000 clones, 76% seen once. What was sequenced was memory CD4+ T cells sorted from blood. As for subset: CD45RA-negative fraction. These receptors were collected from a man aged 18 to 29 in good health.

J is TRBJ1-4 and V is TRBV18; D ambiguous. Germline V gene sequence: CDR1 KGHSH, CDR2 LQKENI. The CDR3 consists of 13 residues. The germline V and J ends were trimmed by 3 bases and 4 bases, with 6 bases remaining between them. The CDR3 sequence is CASSPTSNEKLFF. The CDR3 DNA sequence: TGTGCCAGCTCACCTACAAGTAATGAAAAACTGTTTTTT. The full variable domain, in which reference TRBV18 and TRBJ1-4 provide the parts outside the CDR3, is NAGVMQNPRHLVRRRGQEARLRCSPMKGHSHVYWYRQLPEEGLKFMVYLQKENIIDESGMPKERFSAEFPKEGPSILRIQQVVRGDSAAYFCASSPTSNEKLFFGSGTQLSVL.

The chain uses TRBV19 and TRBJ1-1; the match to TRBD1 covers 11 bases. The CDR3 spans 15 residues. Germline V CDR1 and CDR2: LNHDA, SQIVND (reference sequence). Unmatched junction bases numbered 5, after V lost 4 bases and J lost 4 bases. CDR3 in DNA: TGTGCCAGTAGTAGTCCCGGGACAGGGGGCACTGAAGCTTTCTTT. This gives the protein CASSSPGTGGTEAFF.

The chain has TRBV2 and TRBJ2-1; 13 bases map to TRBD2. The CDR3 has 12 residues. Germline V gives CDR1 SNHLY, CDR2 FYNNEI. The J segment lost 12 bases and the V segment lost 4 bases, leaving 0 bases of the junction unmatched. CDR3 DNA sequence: TGTGCCAGCAGTGGACTAGCGGGAGGGCAGTTCTTC. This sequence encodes CASSGLAGGQFF.

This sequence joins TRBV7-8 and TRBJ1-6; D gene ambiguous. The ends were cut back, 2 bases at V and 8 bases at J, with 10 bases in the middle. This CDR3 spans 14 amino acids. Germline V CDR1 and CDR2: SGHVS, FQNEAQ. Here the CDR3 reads CASSLWAEDSPLHF. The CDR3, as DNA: TGTGCCAGCAGCTTATGGGCTGAGGATTCACCCCTCCACTTT.

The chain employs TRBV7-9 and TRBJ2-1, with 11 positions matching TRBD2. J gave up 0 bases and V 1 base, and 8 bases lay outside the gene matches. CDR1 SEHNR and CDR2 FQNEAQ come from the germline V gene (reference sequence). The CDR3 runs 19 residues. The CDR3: CASSLDGGLAAYSYNEQFF. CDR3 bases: TGTGCCAGCAGCTTAGACGGGGGACTAGCGGCATACTCCTACAATGAGCAGTTCTTC.

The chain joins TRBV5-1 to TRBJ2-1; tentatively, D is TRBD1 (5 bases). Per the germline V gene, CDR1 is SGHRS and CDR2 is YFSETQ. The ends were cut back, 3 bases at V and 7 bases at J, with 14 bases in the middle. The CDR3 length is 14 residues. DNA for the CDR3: TGCGCCAGCAGCTCTCTGACAGATGTTAATGAGCAGTTCTTC. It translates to CASSSLTDVNEQFF.

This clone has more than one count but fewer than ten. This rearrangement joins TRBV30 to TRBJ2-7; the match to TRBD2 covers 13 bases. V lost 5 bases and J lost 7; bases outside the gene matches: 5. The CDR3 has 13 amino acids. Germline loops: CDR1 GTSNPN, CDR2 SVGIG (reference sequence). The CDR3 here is CAWGLAGVGEQYF. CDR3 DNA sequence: TGTGCCTGGGGACTAGCGGGAGTTGGTGAGCAGTACTTC.